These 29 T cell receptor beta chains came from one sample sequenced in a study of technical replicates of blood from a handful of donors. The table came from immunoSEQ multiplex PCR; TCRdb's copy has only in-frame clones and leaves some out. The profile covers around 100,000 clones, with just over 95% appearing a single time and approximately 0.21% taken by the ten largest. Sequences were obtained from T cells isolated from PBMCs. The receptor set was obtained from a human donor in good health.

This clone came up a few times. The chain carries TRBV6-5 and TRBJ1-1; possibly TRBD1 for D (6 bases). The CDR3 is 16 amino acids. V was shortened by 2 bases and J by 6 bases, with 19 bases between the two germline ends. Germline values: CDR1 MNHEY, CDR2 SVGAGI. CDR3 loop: CASSYGQISANAEAFF. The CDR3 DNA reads TGTGCCAGCAGTTACGGACAGATAAGTGCCAACGCTGAAGCTTTCTTT.

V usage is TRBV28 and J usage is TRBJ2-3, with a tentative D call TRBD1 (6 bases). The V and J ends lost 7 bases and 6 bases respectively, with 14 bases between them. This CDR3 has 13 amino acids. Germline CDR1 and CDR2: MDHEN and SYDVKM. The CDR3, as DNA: TGTGCCAGCACCGTACAGGGAGCCGATACGCAGTATTTT. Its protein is CASTVQGADTQYF.

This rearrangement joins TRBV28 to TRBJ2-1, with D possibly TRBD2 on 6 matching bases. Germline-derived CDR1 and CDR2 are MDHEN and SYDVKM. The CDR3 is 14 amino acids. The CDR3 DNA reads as TGTGCAACGGGGGTGGGACTCAGAACAAATGAGCAGTTCTTC. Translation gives CATGVGLRTNEQFF.

The CDR3, as DNA: TGTGCCAGCAGGCTAGCGGTCAATGAGCAGTTCTTC. Translating it yields CASRLAVNEQFF. This sequence joins TRBV2 and TRBJ2-1, with TRBD2 matching over 7 bases. This CDR3 region has 12 residues. CDR1 is SNHLY and CDR2 is FYNNEI in the germline V gene. Losses at the gene ends were 6 bases for V and 6 bases for J; bases not matched to a gene: 2.

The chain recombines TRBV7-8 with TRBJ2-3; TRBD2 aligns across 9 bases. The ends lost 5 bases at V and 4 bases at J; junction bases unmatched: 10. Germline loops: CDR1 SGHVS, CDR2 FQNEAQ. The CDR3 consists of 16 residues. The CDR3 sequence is CASSVRLAAGSDTQYF. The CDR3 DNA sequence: TGTGCCAGCAGCGTCCGACTAGCGGCCGGCTCAGATACGCAGTATTTT. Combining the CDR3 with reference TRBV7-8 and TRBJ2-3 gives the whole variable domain GAGVSQSPRYKVAKRGQDVALRCDPISGHVSLFWYQQALGQGPEFLTYFQNEAQLDKSGLPSDRFFAERPEGSVSTLKIQRTQQEDSAVYLCASSVRLAAGSDTQYFGPGTRLTVL.

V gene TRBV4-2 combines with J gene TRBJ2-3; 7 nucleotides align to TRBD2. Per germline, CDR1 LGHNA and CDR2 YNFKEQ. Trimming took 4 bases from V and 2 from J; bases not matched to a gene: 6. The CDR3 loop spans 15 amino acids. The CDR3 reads CASSLGQRDTDTQYF. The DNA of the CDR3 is TGTGCCAGCAGCCTAGGCCAGCGGGACACAGATACGCAGTATTTT.

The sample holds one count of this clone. The CDR3: CASSFLAGGLTDTQYF. The CDR3 DNA follows: TGTGCCAGCAGCTTCTTAGCGGGGGGACTCACAGATACGCAGTATTTT. The chain links TRBV5-6 to TRBJ2-3; 10 nucleotides line up with TRBD2. The CDR3 covers 16 residues. V shed 2 bases, J shed 2 bases, and the junction held 5 bases outside the gene matches. Germline V CDR1 and CDR2: SGHDT, YYEEEE. Drawing the rest from reference TRBV5-6 and TRBJ2-3, the complete variable domain is DAGVTQSPTHLIKTRGQQVTLRCSPKSGHDTVSWYQQALGQGPQFIFQYYEEEERQRGNFPDRFSGHQFPNYSSELNVNALLLGDSALYLCASSFLAGGLTDTQYFGPGTRLTVL.

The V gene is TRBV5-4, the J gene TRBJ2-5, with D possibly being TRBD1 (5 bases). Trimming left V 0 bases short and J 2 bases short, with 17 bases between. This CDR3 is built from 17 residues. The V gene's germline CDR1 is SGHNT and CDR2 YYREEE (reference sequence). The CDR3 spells CASSLDPGSGSQETQYF. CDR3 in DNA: TGTGCCAGCAGCTTGGACCCCGGATCAGGGTCTCAAGAGACCCAGTACTTC. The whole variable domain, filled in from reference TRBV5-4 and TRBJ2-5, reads ETGVTQSPTHLIKTRGQQVTLRCSSQSGHNTVSWYQQALGQGPQFIFQYYREEENGRGNFPPRFSGLQFPNYSSELNVNALELDDSALYLCASSLDPGSGSQETQYFGPGTRLLVL.

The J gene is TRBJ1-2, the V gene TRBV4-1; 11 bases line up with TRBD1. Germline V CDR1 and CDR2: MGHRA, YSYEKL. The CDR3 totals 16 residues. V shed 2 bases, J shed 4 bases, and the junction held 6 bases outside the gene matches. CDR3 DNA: TGCGCCAGCAGCCAACCGGGACAGGGGGTGATCTATGGCTACACCTTC. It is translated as CASSQPGQGVIYGYTF.

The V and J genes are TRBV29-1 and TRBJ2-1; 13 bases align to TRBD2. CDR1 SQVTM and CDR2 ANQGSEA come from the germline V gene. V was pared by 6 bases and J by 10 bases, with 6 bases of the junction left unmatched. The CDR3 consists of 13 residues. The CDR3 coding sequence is TGCAGCGTCACTAGCGGGAGGGCTAGGGAGCAGTTCTTC. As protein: CSVTSGRAREQFF.

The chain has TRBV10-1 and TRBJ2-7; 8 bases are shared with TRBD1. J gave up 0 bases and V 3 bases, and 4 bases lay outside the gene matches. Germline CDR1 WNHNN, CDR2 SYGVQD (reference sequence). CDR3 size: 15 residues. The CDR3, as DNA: TGCGCCAGCAGTGAAGGGACAGGACTCTCCTACGAGCAGTACTTC. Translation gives CASSEGTGLSYEQYF.

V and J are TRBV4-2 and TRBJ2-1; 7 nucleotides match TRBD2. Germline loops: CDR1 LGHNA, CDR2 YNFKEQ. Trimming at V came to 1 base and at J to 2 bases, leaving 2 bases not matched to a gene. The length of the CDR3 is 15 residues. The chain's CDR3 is CASSQGLAPYNEQFF. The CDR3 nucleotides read TGTGCCAGCAGCCAAGGACTAGCCCCCTACAATGAGCAGTTCTTC.

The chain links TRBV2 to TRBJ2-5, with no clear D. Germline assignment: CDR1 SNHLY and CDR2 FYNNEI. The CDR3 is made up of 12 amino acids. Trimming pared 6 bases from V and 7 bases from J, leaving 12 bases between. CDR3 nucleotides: TGTGCCAGCAGAGACAAGAGAATGACCCAGTACTTC. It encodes CASRDKRMTQYF.

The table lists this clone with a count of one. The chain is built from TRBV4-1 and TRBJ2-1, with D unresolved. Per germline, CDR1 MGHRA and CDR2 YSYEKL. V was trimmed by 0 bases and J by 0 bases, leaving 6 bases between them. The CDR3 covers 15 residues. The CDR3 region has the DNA TGCGCCAGCAGCCAAGATCAATTCTCCTACAATGAGCAGTTCTTC. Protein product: CASSQDQFSYNEQFF.

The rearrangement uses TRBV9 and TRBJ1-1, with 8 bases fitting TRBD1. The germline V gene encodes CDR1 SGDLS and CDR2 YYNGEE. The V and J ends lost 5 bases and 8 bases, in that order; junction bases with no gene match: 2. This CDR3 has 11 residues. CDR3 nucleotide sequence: TGTGCCAGCAGTGGGGACAGGGAAGCTTTCTTT. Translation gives CASSGDREAFF.

CDR3 sequence reads: CATLDRVQETQYF. In nucleotides, the CDR3 is TGTGCCACCCTCGACAGGGTCCAAGAGACCCAGTACTTC. The V gene is TRBV27, the J gene TRBJ2-5, with TRBD1 matching 7 bases. Germline CDR1 is MNHEY and CDR2 is SMNVEV (reference sequence). CDR3 length: 13 residues. With 10 bases clipped from V and 1 base from J, the junction kept 6 bases outside the gene matches.

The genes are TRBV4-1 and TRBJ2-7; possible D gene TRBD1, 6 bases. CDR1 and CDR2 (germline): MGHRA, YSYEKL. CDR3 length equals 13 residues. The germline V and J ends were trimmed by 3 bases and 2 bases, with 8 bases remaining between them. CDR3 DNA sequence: TGCGCCAGCAGCCAGAGGACAGCCTACGAGCAGTACTTC. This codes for CASSQRTAYEQYF.

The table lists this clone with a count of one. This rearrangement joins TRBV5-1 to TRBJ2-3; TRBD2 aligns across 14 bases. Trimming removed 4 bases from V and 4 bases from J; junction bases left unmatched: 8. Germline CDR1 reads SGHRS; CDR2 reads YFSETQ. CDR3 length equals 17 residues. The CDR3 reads CASSTRLAGGRADTQYF. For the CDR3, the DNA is TGCGCCAGCAGCACCCGACTAGCGGGAGGGCGGGCAGATACGCAGTATTTT.

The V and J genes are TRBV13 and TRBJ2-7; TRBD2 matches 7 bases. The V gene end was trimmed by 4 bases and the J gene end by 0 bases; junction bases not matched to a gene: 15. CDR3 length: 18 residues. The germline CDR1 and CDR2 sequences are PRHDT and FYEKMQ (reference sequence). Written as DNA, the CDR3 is TGTGCCAGCAGCTCAGGCGGGTATGGGGGGGTCTTCTCCTACGAGCAGTACTTC. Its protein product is CASSSGGYGGVFSYEQYF.

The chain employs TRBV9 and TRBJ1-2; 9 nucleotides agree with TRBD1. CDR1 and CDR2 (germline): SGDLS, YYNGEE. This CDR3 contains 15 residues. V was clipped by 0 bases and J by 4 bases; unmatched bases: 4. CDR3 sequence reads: CASSVDGTGIYGYTF. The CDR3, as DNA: TGTGCCAGCAGCGTAGATGGGACAGGGATCTATGGCTACACCTTC.

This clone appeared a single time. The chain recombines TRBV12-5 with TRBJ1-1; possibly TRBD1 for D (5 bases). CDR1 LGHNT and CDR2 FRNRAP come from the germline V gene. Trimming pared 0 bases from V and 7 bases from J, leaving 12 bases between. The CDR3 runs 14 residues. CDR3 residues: CASGLVRGRGEAFF. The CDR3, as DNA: TGTGCTAGTGGTTTGGTACGGGGGAGAGGTGAAGCTTTCTTT.

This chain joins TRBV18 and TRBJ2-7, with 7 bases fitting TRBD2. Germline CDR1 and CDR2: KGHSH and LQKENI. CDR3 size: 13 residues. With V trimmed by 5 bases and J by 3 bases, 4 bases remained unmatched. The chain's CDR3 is CASSMASGYEQYF. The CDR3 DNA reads TGTGCCAGCTCAATGGCTAGCGGCTACGAGCAGTACTTC.

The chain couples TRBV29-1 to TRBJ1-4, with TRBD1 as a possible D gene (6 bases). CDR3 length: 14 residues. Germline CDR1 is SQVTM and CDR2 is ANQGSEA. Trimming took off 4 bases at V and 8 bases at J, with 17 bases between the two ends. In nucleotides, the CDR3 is TGCAGCGTTGTTGGGTTGGGGGCAGAGGAAAAACTGTTTTTT. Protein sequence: CSVVGLGAEEKLFF.

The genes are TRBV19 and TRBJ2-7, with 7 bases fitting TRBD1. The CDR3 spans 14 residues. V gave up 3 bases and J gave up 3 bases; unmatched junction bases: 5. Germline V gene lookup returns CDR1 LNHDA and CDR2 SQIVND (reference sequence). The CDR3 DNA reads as TGTGCCAGTAGTATGGCGGCAGGGGGCTACGAGCAGTACTTC. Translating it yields CASSMAAGGYEQYF.

The CDR3 sequence: CASSLTIQLNTGELFF. CDR3 DNA: TGCGCCAGCAGCTTAACAATACAGTTGAACACCGGGGAGCTGTTTTTT. The chain joins TRBV5-1 to TRBJ2-2, with no clear D. Trimming removed 2 bases at V and 1 base at J, with 12 bases between. CDR1 is SGHRS and CDR2 is YFSETQ in the germline V gene. CDR3 length: 16 amino acids. The full variable domain, rest sourced from reference TRBV5-1 and TRBJ2-2, is KAGVTQTPRYLIKTRGQQVTLSCSPISGHRSVSWYQQTPGQGLQFLFEYFSETQRNKGNFPGRFSGRQFSNSRSEMNVSTLELGDSALYLCASSLTIQLNTGELFFGEGSRLTVL.

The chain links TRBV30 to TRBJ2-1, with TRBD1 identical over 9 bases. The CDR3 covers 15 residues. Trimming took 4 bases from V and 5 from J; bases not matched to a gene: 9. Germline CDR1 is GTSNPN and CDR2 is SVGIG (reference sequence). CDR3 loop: CAWTGTGKMNNEQFF. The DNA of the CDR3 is TGTGCCTGGACGGGGACAGGGAAAATGAACAATGAGCAGTTCTTC.

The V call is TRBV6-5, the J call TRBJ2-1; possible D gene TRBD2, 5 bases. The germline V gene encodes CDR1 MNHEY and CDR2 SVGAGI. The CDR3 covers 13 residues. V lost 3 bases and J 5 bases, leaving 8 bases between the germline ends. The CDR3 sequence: CASSYARDNEQFF. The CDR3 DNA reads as TGTGCCAGCAGTTATGCGAGGGACAATGAGCAGTTCTTC.

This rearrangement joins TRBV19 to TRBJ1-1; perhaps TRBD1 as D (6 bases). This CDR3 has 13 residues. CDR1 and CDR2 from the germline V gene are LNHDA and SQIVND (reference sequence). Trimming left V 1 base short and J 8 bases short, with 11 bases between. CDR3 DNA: TGTGCCAGTAGTATAGGGACAGTACCAGAAGCTTTCTTT. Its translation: CASSIGTVPEAFF.

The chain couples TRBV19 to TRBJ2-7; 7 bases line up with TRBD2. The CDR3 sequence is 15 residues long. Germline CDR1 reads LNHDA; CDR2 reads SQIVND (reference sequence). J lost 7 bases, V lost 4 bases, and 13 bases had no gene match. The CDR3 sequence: CASSTLSGKGHEQYF. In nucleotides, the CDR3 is TGTGCCAGTAGTACCCTGAGCGGGAAGGGGCATGAGCAGTACTTC.